This entry lists 12 T cell receptor beta chains sequenced from one sample in a study of T cell responses to AZD1222 COVID-19 vaccine. TCRdb keeps only in-frame clones here, not all; method: immunoSEQ multiplex PCR. The top ten clones hold more than 25% of a sample with tens of thousands of clones, around 93% of them seen once. This material consisted of peripheral blood, taken 28 days after the second AZD1222 dose. These receptors were collected from an adult who received the AZD1222 COVID-19 vaccine.

V usage is TRBV9 and J usage is TRBJ2-1; 8 bases map to TRBD2. V lost 0 bases to trimming and J lost 5 bases; unmatched junction nucleotides: 4. CDR1 and CDR2 (germline): SGDLS, YYNGEE. The CDR3 is 15 residues long. The CDR3, as DNA: TGTGCCAGCAGCGTAGTAACTAGCGGTAACAATGAGCAGTTCTTC. It encodes CASSVVTSGNNEQFF.

The chain carries TRBV18 and TRBJ1-1; no definite D call. CDR3 length: 12 amino acids. Germline CDR1 and CDR2: KGHSH and LQKENI. Trimming left V 4 bases short and J 1 base short, with 4 bases between. CDR3 in amino acids: CASSQENTEAFF. CDR3 nucleotide sequence: TGTGCCAGCTCACAGGAGAACACTGAAGCTTTCTTT.

V is TRBV7-3 and J is TRBJ1-3; D is uncertain. Between the trimmed V and J ends, which lost 6 bases and 0 bases, there was a span of 6 bases. Germline V CDR1 and CDR2: SGHTA, FQGTGA. The CDR3 runs to 13 residues. DNA of the CDR3: TGTGCCAGCAGACAGTCCTCTGGAAACACCATATATTTT. Amino acid sequence: CASRQSSGNTIYF.

The CDR3, as DNA: TGTGCCAGCAGTCCCCTAAAGCGGAGCACAGATACGCAGTATTTT. It specifies CASSPLKRSTDTQYF. The gene calls are TRBV6-5 and TRBJ2-3; D is possibly TRBD2 (5 bases). Per germline, CDR1 MNHEY and CDR2 SVGAGI. This CDR3 has 15 amino acids. Trimming took off 5 bases at V and 0 bases at J, with 12 bases between the two ends.

The gene calls are TRBV24-1 and TRBJ2-4; D is perhaps TRBD1 (6 bases). Trimming shortened V by 0 bases and J by 0 bases, and 17 bases separated the two germline ends. Germline V gives CDR1 KGHDR, CDR2 SFDVKD. This CDR3 contains 19 residues. The CDR3 sequence: CATSDLRGSGLLAKNIQYF. For the CDR3, the DNA is TGTGCCACCAGTGATTTGAGGGGGTCCGGGTTACTAGCCAAAAACATTCAGTACTTC.

The chain carries TRBV7-2 and TRBJ2-1; D is unresolved. Per germline, CDR1 SGHTA and CDR2 FQGNSA. The CDR3 sequence is 13 residues long. Trimming removed 1 base at V and 5 bases at J, with 6 bases between. CDR3 in DNA: TGTGCCAGCAGCTTAGACGGAAACAATGAGCAGTTCTTC. It translates to CASSLDGNNEQFF.

The rearrangement links TRBV24-1 to TRBJ2-2, with 9 positions matching TRBD1. Germline CDR1 is KGHDR and CDR2 is SFDVKD. The CDR3 has 15 amino acids. J gave up 5 bases and V 3 bases, and 3 bases lay outside the gene matches. This CDR3 reads CATSDLDRGTGELFF. The DNA of the CDR3 is TGTGCCACCAGTGATCTAGACAGGGGGACCGGGGAGCTGTTTTTT.

The chain links TRBV5-6 to TRBJ2-2, with 14 bases that match TRBD2. The CDR3 length is 16 residues. The V and J ends lost 4 bases and 7 bases, in that order; junction bases with no gene match: 6. Per the germline V gene, CDR1 is SGHDT and CDR2 is YYEEEE. The CDR3 DNA sequence: TGTGCCAGCAGCCTCCGGACTAGCGGGAGGTACGGGGAGCTGTTTTTT. Its protein product is CASSLRTSGRYGELFF.

In this sample, this clone turned up once. This chain joins TRBV7-9 and TRBJ1-1; unclear D gene. Deletions cut 2 bases from V and 5 bases from J, with 9 bases between. The CDR3 is 13 amino acids. Germline CDR1 SEHNR, CDR2 FQNEAQ (reference sequence). The CDR3 coding sequence is TGTGCCAGCAGCTTAAAGGAAAGGACTGAAGCTTTCTTT. Encoded protein: CASSLKERTEAFF.

The chain couples TRBV28 to TRBJ1-5, with 9 positions matching TRBD1. The CDR3 is 15 residues long. V was pared by 6 bases and J by 2 bases, with 5 bases of the junction left unmatched. The germline gives CDR1 MDHEN, CDR2 SYDVKM. The CDR3: CASRRTGGGNQPQHF. The CDR3 DNA follows: TGTGCCAGCAGAAGAACAGGGGGCGGCAATCAGCCCCAGCATTTT.

The chain couples TRBV12-3 or TRBV12-4 to TRBJ2-3; D is ambiguous. This CDR3 contains 11 residues. The ends were cut back, 4 bases at V and 5 bases at J, with 4 bases in the middle. In DNA, the CDR3 is TGTGCCAGCAGTTCCGAAGATACGCAGTATTTT. It codes for CASSSEDTQYF.

This chain joins TRBV7-3 and TRBJ2-3; D is unclear. Germline V lookup: CDR1 SGHTA, CDR2 FQGTGA. Trimming cost V 5 bases and J 3 bases, with 9 bases left between them. The CDR3 spans 13 residues. CDR3 nucleotide sequence: TGTGCCAGCAGCACCTCCGAAACAGATACGCAGTATTTT. It translates to CASSTSETDTQYF. The variable domain in full, with the rest retrieved from reference TRBV7-3 and TRBJ2-3, is GAGVSQTPSNKVTEKGKYVELRCDPISGHTALYWYRQSLGQGPEFLIYFQGTGAADDSGLPNDRFFAVRPEGSVSTLKIQRTERGDSAVYLCASSTSETDTQYFGPGTRLTVL.